This TCR beta chain was sequenced for a study of response to subunit inactivated influenza vaccine. V gave up 0 bases and J gave up 10 bases, with 21 bases separating them. The CDR3 runs 16 residues. Germline V gene data show CDR1 as MGHRA and CDR2 as YSYEKL. This clonotype was counted at least ten times. Each CDR3 protein is one row after TCRdb ran MiXCR on the RT-PCR reads. The repertoire holds more than 500,000 distinct CDR3 sequences, with over 9% as singletons. The sample also formed part of further work on T cells expressing NK-cell markers. That report adds: Making the TCR beta cDNA relied on 5'RACE template switching with UMIs. The study drew TCR beta repertoires from sorted CD3+CD56+NKG2C+, CD3+CD56+NKG2C- and CD3+CD56-NKG2C+ T cells. In several experiments, an anti-gamma-delta TCR antibody restricted sorting to alpha-beta TCR T cells.

The receptor was derived from a man in his fifties who received an inactivated influenza vaccine. The chain is built from TRBV4-1 and TRBJ1-2; D call uncertain. Material: PBMCs from blood, obtained on the day of vaccination. This chain's CDR3 is CASSQDSASGGVFYTF. CDR3 bases: TGCGCCAGCAGCCAAGATTCCGCCTCCGGTGGGGTTTTCTACACCTTC.